This TCR beta chain was identified in a study of CD8 T cells in ankylosing spondylitis. Concerning this clonotype: Relative to the germline gene, one junction end is altered; a read error may explain this.

This CDR3 has 16 residues. Germline CDR1 and CDR2: SGHTA and FQGNSA. TCRdb analysed the 5' RACE reads with MiXCR anew, one entry per CDR3 protein. Altogether more than 25,000 distinct CDR3 sequences are present, approximately 15% being singletons, with the ten largest covering less than 40%. The specimen sequenced was blood. This TCR was sampled from a male donor with ankylosing spondylitis or in good health (not recorded which). V is TRBV7-2 and J is TRBJ2-2, with D hard to call. In DNA, the CDR3 is TGTGCCAGCAGCCCGGGCCCCCGGGCGAAAACCGGGGAGCTGTTTTTT. This codes for CASSPGPRAKTGELFF.